This T cell receptor (beta chain) emerged from a study of T cell repertoires in cytomegalovirus infection. Turning to the study itself: Public TCR beta signature analysis indicated the presence of both CMV infection and matching HLA type. Regarding the study as a whole: Totalled public TCR beta family frequency picked out people who carried CMV plus the relevant HLA.

Turning to this clonotype: Antigen: not known.

The CDR3 is made up of 14 amino acids. Looked up from germline, CDR1 is LNHDA and CDR2 is SQIVND (reference sequence). Losses at the gene ends were 4 bases for V and 4 bases for J; bases not matched to a gene: 4. Via MiXCR, TCRdb re-called the reads, giving one row per CDR3 protein. The profile shows some 680,000 distinct CDR3 sequences, about 40% of them singletons. The sample was PBMCs. This clonotype originated in a human donor in good health (CMV status not recorded). Some clones in this sample may be carry-over from other donors' samples. The chain combines TRBV19 with TRBJ1-1, with 9 bases matching TRBD1. This chain's CDR3 is CASSRGQGITEAFF. As DNA, the CDR3 is TGTGCCAGTAGTAGAGGACAGGGGATCACTGAAGCTTTCTTT.